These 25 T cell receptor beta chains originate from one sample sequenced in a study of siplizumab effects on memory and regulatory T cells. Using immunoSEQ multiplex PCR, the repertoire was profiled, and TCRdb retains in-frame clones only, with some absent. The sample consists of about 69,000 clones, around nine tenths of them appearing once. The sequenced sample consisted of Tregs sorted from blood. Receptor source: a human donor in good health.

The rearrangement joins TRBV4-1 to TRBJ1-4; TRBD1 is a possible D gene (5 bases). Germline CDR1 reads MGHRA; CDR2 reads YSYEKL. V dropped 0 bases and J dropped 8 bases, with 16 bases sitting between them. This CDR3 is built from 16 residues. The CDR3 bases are TGCGCCAGCAGCCAAGATCTCGAGGCAGGGTGGGAAAAACTGTTTTTT. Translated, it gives CASSQDLEAGWEKLFF.

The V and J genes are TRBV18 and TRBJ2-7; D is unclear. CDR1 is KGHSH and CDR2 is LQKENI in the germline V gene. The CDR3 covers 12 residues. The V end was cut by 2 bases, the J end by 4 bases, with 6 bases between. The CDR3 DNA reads TGTGCCAGCTCACCATTGAGGTACGAGCAGTACTTC. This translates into CASSPLRYEQYF.

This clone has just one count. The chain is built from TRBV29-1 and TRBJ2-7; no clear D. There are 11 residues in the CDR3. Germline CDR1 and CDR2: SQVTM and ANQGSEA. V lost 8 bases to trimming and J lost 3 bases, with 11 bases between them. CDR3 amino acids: CSPARRYEQYF. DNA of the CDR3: TGCAGCCCCGCCAGACGCTACGAGCAGTACTTC.

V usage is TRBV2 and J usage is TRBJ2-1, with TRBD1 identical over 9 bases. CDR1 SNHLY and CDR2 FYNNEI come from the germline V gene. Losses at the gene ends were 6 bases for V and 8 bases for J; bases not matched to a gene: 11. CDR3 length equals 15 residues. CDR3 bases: TGTGCCAGCAGGGACAGGGGTTCCTACAACCATGAGCAGTTCTTC. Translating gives CASRDRGSYNHEQFF.

CDR3 loop: CAIRRLAGNNEQFF. The CDR3 region has the DNA TGTGCCATCAGGAGACTAGCGGGGAACAATGAGCAGTTCTTC. This chain joins TRBV10-3 and TRBJ2-1; TRBD2 aligns across 11 bases. V lost 6 bases and J lost 5; bases outside the gene matches: 3. The CDR3 consists of 14 residues. The germline V gene encodes CDR1 ENHRY and CDR2 SYGVKD.

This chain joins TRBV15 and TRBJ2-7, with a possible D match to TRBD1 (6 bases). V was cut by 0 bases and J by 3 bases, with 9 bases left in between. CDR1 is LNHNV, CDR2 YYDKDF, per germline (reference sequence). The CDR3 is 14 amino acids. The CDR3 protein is CATSRDQGGYEQYF. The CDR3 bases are TGTGCCACCAGCAGAGATCAAGGGGGCTACGAGCAGTACTTC.

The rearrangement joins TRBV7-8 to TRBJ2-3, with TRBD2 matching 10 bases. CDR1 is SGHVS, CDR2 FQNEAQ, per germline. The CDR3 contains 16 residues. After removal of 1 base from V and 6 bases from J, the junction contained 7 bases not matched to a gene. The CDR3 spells CASSLEAGGIADTQYF. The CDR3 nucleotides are TGTGCCAGCAGCTTAGAAGCGGGAGGGATTGCTGATACGCAGTATTTT.

CDR3 residues: CASSVGPTGAGTGELFF. CDR3 nucleotide sequence: TGCGCCAGCAGCGTTGGACCTACAGGGGCGGGCACCGGGGAGCTGTTTTTT. The chain combines TRBV5-1 with TRBJ2-2, with 7 bases lining up with TRBD1. The CDR3 runs to 17 residues. Germline V gene lookup returns CDR1 SGHRS and CDR2 YFSETQ. With 4 bases clipped from V and 4 bases from J, the junction kept 13 bases outside the gene matches.

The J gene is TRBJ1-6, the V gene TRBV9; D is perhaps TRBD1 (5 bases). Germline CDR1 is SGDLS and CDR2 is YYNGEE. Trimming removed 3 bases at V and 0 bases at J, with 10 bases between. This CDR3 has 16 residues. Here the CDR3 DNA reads TGTGCCAGCAGCGCCAGGGAGAGCTCCTATAATTCACCCCTCCACTTT. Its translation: CASSARESSYNSPLHF.

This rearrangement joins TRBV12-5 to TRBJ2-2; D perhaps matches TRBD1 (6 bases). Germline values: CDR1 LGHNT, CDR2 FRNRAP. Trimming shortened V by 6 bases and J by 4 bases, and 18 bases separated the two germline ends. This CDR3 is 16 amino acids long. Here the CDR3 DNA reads TGTGCTAGTGGAACCACACAGGGCCGTACCACCGGGGAGCTGTTTTTT. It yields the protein CASGTTQGRTTGELFF. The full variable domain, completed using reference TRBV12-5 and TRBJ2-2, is DARVTQTPRHKVTEMGQEVTMRCQPILGHNTVFWYRQTMMQGLELLAYFRNRAPLDDSGMPKDRFSAEMPDATLATLKIQPSEPRDSAVYFCASGTTQGRTTGELFFGEGSRLTVL.

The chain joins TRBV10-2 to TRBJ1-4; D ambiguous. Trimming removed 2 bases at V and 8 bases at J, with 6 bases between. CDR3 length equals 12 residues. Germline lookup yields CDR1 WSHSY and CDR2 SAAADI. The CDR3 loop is CASSERGEKLFF. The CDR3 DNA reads TGCGCCAGCAGTGAGCGTGGAGAAAAACTGTTTTTT.

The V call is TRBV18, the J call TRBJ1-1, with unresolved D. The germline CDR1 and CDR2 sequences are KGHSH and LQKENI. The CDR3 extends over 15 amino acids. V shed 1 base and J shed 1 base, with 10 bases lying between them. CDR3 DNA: TGTGCCAGCTCACCACTTCCGCCTGGGAACACTGAAGCTTTCTTT. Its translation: CASSPLPPGNTEAFF.

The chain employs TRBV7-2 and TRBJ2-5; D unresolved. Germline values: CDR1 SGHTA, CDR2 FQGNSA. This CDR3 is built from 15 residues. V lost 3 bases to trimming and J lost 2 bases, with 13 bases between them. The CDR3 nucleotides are TGTGCCAGCAGCTTCGGGCAAGGCATACAAGAGACCCAGTACTTC. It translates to CASSFGQGIQETQYF.

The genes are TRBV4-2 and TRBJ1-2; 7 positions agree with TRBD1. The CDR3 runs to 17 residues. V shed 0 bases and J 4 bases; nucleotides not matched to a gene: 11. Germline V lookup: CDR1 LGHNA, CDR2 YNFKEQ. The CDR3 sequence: CASSQDYGTATIYGYTF. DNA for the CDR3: TGTGCCAGCAGCCAAGATTATGGGACAGCCACTATCTATGGCTACACCTTC.

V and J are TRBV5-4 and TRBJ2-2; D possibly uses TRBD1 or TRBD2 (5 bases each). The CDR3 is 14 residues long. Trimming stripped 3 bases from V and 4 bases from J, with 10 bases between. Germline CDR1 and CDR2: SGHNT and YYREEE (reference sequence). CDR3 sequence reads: CASSWFGGTGELFF. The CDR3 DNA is TGTGCCAGCAGCTGGTTTGGGGGCACCGGGGAGCTGTTTTTT.

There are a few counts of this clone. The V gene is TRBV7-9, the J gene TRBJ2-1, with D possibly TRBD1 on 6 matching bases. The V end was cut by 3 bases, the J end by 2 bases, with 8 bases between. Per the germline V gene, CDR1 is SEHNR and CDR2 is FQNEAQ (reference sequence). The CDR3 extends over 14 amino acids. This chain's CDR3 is CASSFSGAYNEQFF. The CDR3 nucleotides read TGTGCCAGCAGCTTTTCAGGGGCCTACAATGAGCAGTTCTTC.

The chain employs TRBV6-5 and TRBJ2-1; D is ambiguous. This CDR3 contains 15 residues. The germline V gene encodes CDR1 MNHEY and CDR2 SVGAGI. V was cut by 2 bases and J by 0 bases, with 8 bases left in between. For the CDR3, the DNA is TGTGCCAGCAGTTACACCTGGAGCTCCTACAATGAGCAGTTCTTC. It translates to CASSYTWSSYNEQFF.

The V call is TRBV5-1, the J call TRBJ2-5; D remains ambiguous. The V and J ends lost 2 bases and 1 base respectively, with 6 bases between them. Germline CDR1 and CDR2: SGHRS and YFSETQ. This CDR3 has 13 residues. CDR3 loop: CASSFGGQETQYF. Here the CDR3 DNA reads TGCGCCAGCAGCTTCGGCGGCCAAGAGACCCAGTACTTC.

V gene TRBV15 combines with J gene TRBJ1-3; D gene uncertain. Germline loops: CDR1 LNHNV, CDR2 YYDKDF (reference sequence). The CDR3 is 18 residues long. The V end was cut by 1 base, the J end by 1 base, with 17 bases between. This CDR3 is CATSRGLGERTSGNTIYF. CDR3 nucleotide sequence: TGTGCCACCAGCAGAGGGCTGGGTGAACGCACGTCTGGAAACACCATATATTTT. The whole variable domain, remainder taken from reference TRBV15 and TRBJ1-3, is DAMVIQNPRYQVTQFGKPVTLSCSQTLNHNVMYWYQQKSSQAPKLLFHYYDKDFNNEADTPDNFQSRRPNTSFCFLDIRSPGLGDTAMYLCATSRGLGERTSGNTIYFGEGSWLTVV.

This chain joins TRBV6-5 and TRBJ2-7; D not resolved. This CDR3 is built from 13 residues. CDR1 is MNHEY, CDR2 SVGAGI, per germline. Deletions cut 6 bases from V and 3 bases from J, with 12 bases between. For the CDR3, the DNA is TGTGCCAGCAGAGCGCCCCCGGACTACGAGCAGTACTTC. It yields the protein CASRAPPDYEQYF.

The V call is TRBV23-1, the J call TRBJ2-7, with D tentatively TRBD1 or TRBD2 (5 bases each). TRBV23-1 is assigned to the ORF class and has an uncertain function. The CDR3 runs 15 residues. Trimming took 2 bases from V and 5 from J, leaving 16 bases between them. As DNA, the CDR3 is TGCGCCAGCAGTCAACCCGGACGGGGCGGAGACGAGCAGTACTTC. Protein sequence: CASSQPGRGGDEQYF.

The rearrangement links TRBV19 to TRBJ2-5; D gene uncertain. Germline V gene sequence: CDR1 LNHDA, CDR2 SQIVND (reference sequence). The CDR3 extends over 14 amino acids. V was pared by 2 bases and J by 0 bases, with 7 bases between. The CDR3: CASSIPGYQETQYF. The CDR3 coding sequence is TGTGCCAGTAGTATACCTGGGTACCAAGAGACCCAGTACTTC.

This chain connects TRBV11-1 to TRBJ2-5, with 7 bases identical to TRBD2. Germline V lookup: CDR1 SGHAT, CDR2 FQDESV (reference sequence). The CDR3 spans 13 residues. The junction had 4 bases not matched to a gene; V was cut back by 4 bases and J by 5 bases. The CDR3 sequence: CASSWREGETQYF. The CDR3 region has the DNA TGTGCCAGCAGCTGGAGGGAGGGGGAGACCCAGTACTTC.

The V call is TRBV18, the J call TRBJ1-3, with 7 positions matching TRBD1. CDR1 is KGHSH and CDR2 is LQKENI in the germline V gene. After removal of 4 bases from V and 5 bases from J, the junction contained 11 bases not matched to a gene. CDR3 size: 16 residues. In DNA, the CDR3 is TGTGCCAGCTCACGAAACAGACAGGGAGAAAGAAACACCATATATTTT. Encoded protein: CASSRNRQGERNTIYF.

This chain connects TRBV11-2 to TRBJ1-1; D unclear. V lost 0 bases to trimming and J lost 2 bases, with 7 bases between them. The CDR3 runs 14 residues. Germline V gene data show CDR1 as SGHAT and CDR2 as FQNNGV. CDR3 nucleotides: TGTGCCAGCAGCTTAGACCCAGTAAACACTGAAGCTTTCTTT. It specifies CASSLDPVNTEAFF.